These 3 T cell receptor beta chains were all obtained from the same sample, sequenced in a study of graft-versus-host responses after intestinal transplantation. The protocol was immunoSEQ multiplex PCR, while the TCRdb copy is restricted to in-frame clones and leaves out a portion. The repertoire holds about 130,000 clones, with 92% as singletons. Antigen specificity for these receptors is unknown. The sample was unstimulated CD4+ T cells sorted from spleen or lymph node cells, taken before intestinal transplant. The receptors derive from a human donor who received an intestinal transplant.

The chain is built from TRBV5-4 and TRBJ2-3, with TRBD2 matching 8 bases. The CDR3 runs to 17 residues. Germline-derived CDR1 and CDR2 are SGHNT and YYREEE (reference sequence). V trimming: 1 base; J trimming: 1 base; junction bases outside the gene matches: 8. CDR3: CASSLPAGGGGTDTQYF. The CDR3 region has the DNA TGTGCCAGCAGCTTGCCTGCGGGGGGTGGAGGCACAGATACGCAGTATTTT. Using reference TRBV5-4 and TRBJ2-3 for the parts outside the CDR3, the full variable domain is ETGVTQSPTHLIKTRGQQVTLRCSSQSGHNTVSWYQQALGQGPQFIFQYYREEENGRGNFPPRFSGLQFPNYSSELNVNALELDDSALYLCASSLPAGGGGTDTQYFGPGTRLTVL.

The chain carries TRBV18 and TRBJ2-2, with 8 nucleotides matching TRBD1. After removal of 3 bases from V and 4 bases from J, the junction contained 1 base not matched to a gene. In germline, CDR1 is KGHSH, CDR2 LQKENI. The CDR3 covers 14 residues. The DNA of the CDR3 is TGTGCCAGCTCACCCGGACAGGGCACCGGGGAGCTGTTTTTT. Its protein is CASSPGQGTGELFF.

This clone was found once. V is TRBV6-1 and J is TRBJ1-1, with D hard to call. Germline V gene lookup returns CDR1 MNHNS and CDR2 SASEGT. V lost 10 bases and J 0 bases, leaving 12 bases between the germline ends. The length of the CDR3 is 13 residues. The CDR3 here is CAIQNNMNTEAFF. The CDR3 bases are TGTGCCATCCAAAACAACATGAACACTGAAGCTTTCTTT.